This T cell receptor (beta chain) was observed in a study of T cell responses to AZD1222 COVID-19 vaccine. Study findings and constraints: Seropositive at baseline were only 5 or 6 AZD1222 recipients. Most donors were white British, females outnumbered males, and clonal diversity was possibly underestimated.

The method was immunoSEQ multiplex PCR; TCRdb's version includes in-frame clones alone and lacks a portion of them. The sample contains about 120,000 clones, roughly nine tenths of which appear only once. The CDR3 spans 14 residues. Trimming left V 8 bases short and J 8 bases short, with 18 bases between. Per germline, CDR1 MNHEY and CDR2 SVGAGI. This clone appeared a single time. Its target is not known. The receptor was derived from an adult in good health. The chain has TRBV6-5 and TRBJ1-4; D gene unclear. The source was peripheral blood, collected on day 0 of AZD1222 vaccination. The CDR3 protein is CASGSSRAEEKLFF. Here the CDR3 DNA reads TGTGCCAGCGGATCTTCTAGGGCTGAGGAAAAACTGTTTTTT.